This T cell receptor beta chain was identified during a study of T cells in tumors and immune-related adverse events. TCRdb keeps only in-frame clones here, not all; method: immunoSEQ multiplex PCR. The profile shows over 7,000 clones, about 95% of them singletons. The sequencing here drew on lymph node tissue, taken from a patient treated with anti-PD-1 therapy. The receptor was isolated from a female donor with metastatic renal cell carcinoma.

CDR3 amino acids: CASSVRQGTYEQYF. CDR3 DNA sequence: TGCGCCAGCAGTGTTCGGCAGGGAACCTACGAGCAGTACTTC. This chain uses TRBV10-2 with TRBJ2-7, with D perhaps matching TRBD1 (5 bases). This CDR3 has 14 residues. Trimming cost V 4 bases and J 2 bases, with 12 bases left between them. CDR1 and CDR2 (germline): WSHSY, SAAADI.